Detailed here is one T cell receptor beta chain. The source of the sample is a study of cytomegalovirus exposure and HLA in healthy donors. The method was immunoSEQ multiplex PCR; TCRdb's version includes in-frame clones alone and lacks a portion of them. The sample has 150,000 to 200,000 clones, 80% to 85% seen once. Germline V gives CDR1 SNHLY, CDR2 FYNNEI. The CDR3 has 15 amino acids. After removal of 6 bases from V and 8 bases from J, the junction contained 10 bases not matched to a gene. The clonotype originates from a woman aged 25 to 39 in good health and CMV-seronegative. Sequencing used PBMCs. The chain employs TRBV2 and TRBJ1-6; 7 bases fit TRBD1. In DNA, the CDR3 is TGTGCCAGCAGGATTGATGGACAGGTCGATTCACCCCTCCACTTT. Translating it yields CASRIDGQVDSPLHF.